The next 10 T cell receptor beta chains were all read from a single sample in a study of blood T cell repertoires in COVID-19. Some clones are missing from TCRdb's copy, which holds only in-frame ones; the method was immunoSEQ multiplex PCR. The sample holds about 180,000 clones, approximately 90% seen once. Sequencing input: peripheral blood. The receptors here all came from a man aged 50-60 years with acute or convalescent COVID-19.

The J gene is TRBJ2-2, the V gene TRBV7-7; D is perhaps TRBD2 (6 bases). This CDR3 is built from 15 residues. Germline CDR1 reads SSHAT; CDR2 reads FNYEAQ (reference sequence). V was pared by 2 bases and J by 4 bases, with 11 bases between. CDR3 loop: CASSLSSGLTGELFF. The CDR3 bases are TGTGCCAGCAGCTTATCGAGCGGGCTCACCGGGGAGCTGTTTTTT.

This sequence joins TRBV5-1 and TRBJ1-1, with TRBD1 matching over 7 bases. V lost 4 bases and J lost 1; bases outside the gene matches: 4. The CDR3 spans 14 residues. The germline CDR1 and CDR2 sequences are SGHRS and YFSETQ. This CDR3 is CASSLRDRNTEAFF. In DNA form, the CDR3 reads TGCGCCAGCAGCCTCCGGGACAGGAACACTGAAGCTTTCTTT.

The gene calls are TRBV10-2 and TRBJ2-7; D is unclear. The CDR3 has 14 amino acids. From germline, CDR1 is WSHSY and CDR2 SAAADI. Trimming took off 4 bases at V and 3 bases at J, with 13 bases between the two ends. CDR3 in amino acids: CASSGSQIYYEQYF. In nucleotides, the CDR3 is TGCGCCAGCAGTGGATCCCAAATCTACTACGAGCAGTACTTC.

J is TRBJ2-3 and V is TRBV5-1; D may be TRBD1 (5 bases). Germline V lookup: CDR1 SGHRS, CDR2 YFSETQ. Trimming left V 2 bases short and J 1 base short, with 8 bases between. The CDR3 runs to 14 residues. This CDR3 is CASSLGERTDTQYF. CDR3 DNA sequence: TGCGCCAGCAGCTTAGGGGAACGCACAGATACGCAGTATTTT.

The chain links TRBV9 to TRBJ1-2; D may be TRBD1 (5 bases). CDR3 length: 16 residues. V lost 0 bases, J lost 2 bases, and 14 bases lay in between. In germline, CDR1 is SGDLS, CDR2 YYNGEE. In DNA, the CDR3 is TGTGCCAGCAGCGTAGCGGTCTGGGGGGAAAACTATGGCTACACCTTC. It encodes CASSVAVWGENYGYTF. Filled out from reference TRBV9 and TRBJ1-2, the complete variable domain reads DSGVTQTPKHLITATGQRVTLRCSPRSGDLSVYWYQQSLDQGLQFLIQYYNGEERAKGNILERFSAQQFPDLHSELNLSSLELGDSALYFCASSVAVWGENYGYTFGSGTRLTVV.

A few counts support this clone. The V and J genes are TRBV5-4 and TRBJ2-2; 9 positions agree with TRBD1. The CDR3 is 16 amino acids. The ends lost 4 bases at V and 3 bases at J; junction bases unmatched: 7. Germline lookup yields CDR1 SGHNT and CDR2 YYREEE (reference sequence). The CDR3 sequence is CASSPYRGPDTGELFF. CDR3 DNA sequence: TGTGCCAGCAGCCCGTACAGGGGGCCTGACACCGGGGAGCTGTTTTTT.

CDR3 in DNA: TGTGCCAGCATCCTAACTAGGGACAGGGGGATCTCTGGGGCCAACGTCCTGACTTTC. It codes for CASILTRDRGISGANVLTF. This chain connects TRBV2 to TRBJ2-6; TRBD1 agrees at 11 bases. This CDR3 region has 19 residues. Germline V gives CDR1 SNHLY, CDR2 FYNNEI. V lost 7 bases to trimming and J lost 0 bases; unmatched junction nucleotides: 11.

The chain links TRBV2 to TRBJ2-1; a possible D gene is TRBD1 (5 bases). V was clipped by 6 bases and J by 2 bases, with 5 bases between them. The germline gives CDR1 SNHLY, CDR2 FYNNEI. The CDR3 extends over 12 amino acids. The CDR3 here is CASRDTYNEQFF. CDR3 DNA: TGTGCCAGCAGGGACACCTACAATGAGCAGTTCTTC.

The chain has TRBV4-3 and TRBJ1-1; D perhaps matches TRBD1 (5 bases). Trimming stripped 0 bases from V and 5 bases from J, with 10 bases between. The CDR3 totals 14 residues. Germline CDR1 reads LGHNA; CDR2 reads YSLEER. The CDR3 loop is CASSQEGVETEAFF. The CDR3 nucleotides are TGCGCCAGCAGCCAAGAAGGGGTAGAAACTGAAGCTTTCTTT.

This chain uses TRBV28 with TRBJ1-5, with 9 bases fitting TRBD1. The CDR3 is 14 amino acids. Unmatched junction bases numbered 5, after V lost 7 bases and J lost 4 bases. Germline CDR1 MDHEN, CDR2 SYDVKM. CDR3 sequence (DNA): TGTGCCAGCACCTTACAGGGGGCAAATCAGCCCCAGCATTTT. As protein: CASTLQGANQPQHF.